Presented here are 10 T cell receptor beta chains from one specimen sequenced in a study of blood T cell repertoires in COVID-19. Sequencing was performed with immunoSEQ multiplex PCR; in TCRdb, only in-frame clones are kept and a portion is missing. The sample has approximately 130,000 clones; roughly 86% are singletons. Source material: peripheral blood. The receptors come from a human donor in a cohort sampled during active COVID-19.

This clone is a singleton in its sample. The genes are TRBV5-1 and TRBJ2-2; 11 positions agree with TRBD2. There are 17 residues in the CDR3. Germline CDR1 and CDR2: SGHRS and YFSETQ. The V gene end was trimmed by 3 bases and the J gene end by 0 bases; junction bases not matched to a gene: 4. In nucleotides, the CDR3 is TGCGCCAGCAGCTGGAGACTAGCGGGGTCGAACACCGGGGAGCTGTTTTTT. Translation: CASSWRLAGSNTGELFF.

The genes are TRBV14 and TRBJ2-7, with D uncertain. V was shortened by 1 base and J by 9 bases, with 19 bases between the two germline ends. The CDR3 is made up of 15 amino acids. The germline V gene encodes CDR1 SGHDN and CDR2 FVKESK. The DNA of the CDR3 is TGTGCCAGCAGCCAAGTCCATGCCCTCGGAGCTGCGCAGTACTTC. Amino acid sequence: CASSQVHALGAAQYF.

V usage is TRBV11-2 and J usage is TRBJ1-2, with D unresolved. V was trimmed by 5 bases and J by 3 bases, leaving 10 bases between them. The CDR3 has 13 residues. Germline-derived CDR1 and CDR2 are SGHAT and FQNNGV. The CDR3 nucleotides read TGTGCCAGCAGCGCAGACATCTACTATGGCTACACCTTC. Protein product: CASSADIYYGYTF. The full variable domain, completed using reference TRBV11-2 and TRBJ1-2, is EAGVAQSPRYKIIEKRQSVAFWCNPISGHATLYWYQQILGQGPKLLIQFQNNGVVDDSQLPKDRFSAERLKGVDSTLKIQPAKLEDSAVYLCASSADIYYGYTFGSGTRLTVV.

This clone came up a few times. This chain connects TRBV11-2 to TRBJ1-5, with D maybe TRBD1 (5 bases). Germline V lookup: CDR1 SGHAT, CDR2 FQNNGV. Between the trimmed V and J ends, which lost 0 bases and 9 bases, there was a span of 12 bases. The CDR3 is 14 residues long. The CDR3 is CASSLERFGAPQHF. The CDR3 nucleotides read TGTGCCAGCAGCTTAGAAAGGTTTGGGGCGCCCCAGCATTTT.

There are a few counts of this clone. This sequence joins TRBV7-8 and TRBJ2-3; 8 positions match TRBD2. Germline-derived CDR1 and CDR2 are SGHVS and FQNEAQ. V was pared by 8 bases and J by 2 bases, with 3 bases of the junction left unmatched. This CDR3 region has 13 residues. The CDR3 sequence: CASGRGVTDTQYF. The DNA of the CDR3 is TGTGCCAGCGGGCGGGGGGTCACAGATACGCAGTATTTT.

The chain carries TRBV9 and TRBJ2-7; D unresolved. The V and J ends lost 0 bases and 1 base respectively, with 11 bases between them. Looked up from germline, CDR1 is SGDLS and CDR2 is YYNGEE. The CDR3 is 15 amino acids. The CDR3 region has the DNA TGTGCCAGCAGCGTAGGGGCCGAAATTTCCTACGAGCAGTACTTC. It translates to CASSVGAEISYEQYF.

This clone has a handful of counts. The chain employs TRBV3-1 (or the pseudogene TRBV3-2) and TRBJ2-1; 7 nucleotides line up with TRBD2. The germline V gene encodes CDR1 LGHDT and CDR2 YNNKEL (reference sequence). V trimming: 0 bases; J trimming: 0 bases; junction bases outside the gene matches: 8. The CDR3 consists of 18 residues. The CDR3 nucleotides read TGTGCCAGCAGCCAAGACGGGGAGGGCGGGGTCTCCTACAATGAGCAGTTCTTC. It is translated as CASSQDGEGGVSYNEQFF.

The CDR3, as DNA: TGTGCCAGCAGTGAATGGGGCCCTTCCTCCTACGAGCAGTACTTC. Translation gives CASSEWGPSSYEQYF. V usage is TRBV2 and J usage is TRBJ2-7, with D possibly TRBD1 on 5 matching bases. The CDR3 sequence is 15 residues long. The V gene lost 2 bases and the J gene lost 0 bases, with 11 bases spanning the gap. Germline CDR1 SNHLY, CDR2 FYNNEI.

V gene TRBV14 combines with J gene TRBJ1-6, with TRBD1 as a possible D gene (5 bases). CDR1 is SGHDN and CDR2 is FVKESK in the germline V gene. Trimming left V 4 bases short and J 9 bases short, with 10 bases between. This CDR3 spans 13 amino acids. Written as DNA, the CDR3 is TGTGCCAGCAGCCTCTCGGGGGGTTCACCCCTCCACTTT. This encodes CASSLSGGSPLHF.

A note on this clone: The junction departs from germline at one end; a sequencing error may be responsible. The chain combines TRBV12-3 or TRBV12-4 with TRBJ1-2; the D is unclear. The CDR3 covers 13 residues. Written as DNA, the CDR3 is TGTGCCAGCAGTTTAGCCGAGTCCTATGACTACACCTTC. As protein: CASSLAESYDYTF.